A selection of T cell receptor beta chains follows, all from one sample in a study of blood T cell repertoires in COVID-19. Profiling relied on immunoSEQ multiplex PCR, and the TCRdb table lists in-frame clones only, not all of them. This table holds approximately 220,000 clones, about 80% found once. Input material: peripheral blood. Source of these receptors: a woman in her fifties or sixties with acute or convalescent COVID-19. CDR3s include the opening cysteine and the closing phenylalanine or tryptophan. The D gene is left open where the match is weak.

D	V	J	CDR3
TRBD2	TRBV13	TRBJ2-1	CASSLVTSGGNNEQFF
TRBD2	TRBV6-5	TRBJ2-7	CASSYSKSSGSYEQYF
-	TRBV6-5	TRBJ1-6	CASSSEGRSPLHF
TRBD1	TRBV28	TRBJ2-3	CASSPQGAGTDTQYF
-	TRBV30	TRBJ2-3	CAWSVGGASTDTQYF
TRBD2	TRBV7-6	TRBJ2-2	CASSSLRAGGPGELFF
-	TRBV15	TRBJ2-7	CATSRDRGFSYEQYF
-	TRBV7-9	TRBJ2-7	CASSPRDNAYEQYF
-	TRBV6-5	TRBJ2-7	CASSSRLDGEQYF
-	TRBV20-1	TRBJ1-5	CSASTGWDQPQHF
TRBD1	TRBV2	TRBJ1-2	CASRGGAYGYTF
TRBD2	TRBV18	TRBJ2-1	CASSPGLAVSEQFF
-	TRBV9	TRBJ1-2	CASSDQGSRGYTF
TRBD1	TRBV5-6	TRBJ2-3	CASSRWDRDTDTQYF
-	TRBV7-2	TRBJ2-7	CASSLEWGSSYEQYF
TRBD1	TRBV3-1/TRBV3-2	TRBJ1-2	CASTRGGTGANYGYTF
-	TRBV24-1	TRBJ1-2	CATSDSDRANYGYTF
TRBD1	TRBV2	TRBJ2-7	CASSAQGVHEYF
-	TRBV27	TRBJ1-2	CASRRDSRYGYTF
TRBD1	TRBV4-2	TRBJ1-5	CASSQPDRGEQPQHF
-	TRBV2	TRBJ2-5	CASMADQETQYF
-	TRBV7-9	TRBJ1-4	CASRAGGLGEKLFF
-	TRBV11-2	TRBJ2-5	CASTPGLTVSQETQYF
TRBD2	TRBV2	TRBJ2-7	CASSEQGLAGAQRF
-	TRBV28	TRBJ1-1	CACGGRRTEAFF
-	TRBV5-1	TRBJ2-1	CASSRRSGLLHNEQFF